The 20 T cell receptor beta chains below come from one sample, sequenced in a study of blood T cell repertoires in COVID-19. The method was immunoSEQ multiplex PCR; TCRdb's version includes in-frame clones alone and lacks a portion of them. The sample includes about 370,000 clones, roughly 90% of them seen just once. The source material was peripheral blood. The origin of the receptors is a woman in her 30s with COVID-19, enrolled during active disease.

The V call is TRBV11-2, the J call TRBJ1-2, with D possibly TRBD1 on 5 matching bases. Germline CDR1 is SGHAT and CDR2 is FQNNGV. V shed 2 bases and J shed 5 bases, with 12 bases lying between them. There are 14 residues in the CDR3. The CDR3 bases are TGTGCCAGCAGCTTATCTGCAGGGTTTTATGGCTACACCTTC. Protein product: CASSLSAGFYGYTF.

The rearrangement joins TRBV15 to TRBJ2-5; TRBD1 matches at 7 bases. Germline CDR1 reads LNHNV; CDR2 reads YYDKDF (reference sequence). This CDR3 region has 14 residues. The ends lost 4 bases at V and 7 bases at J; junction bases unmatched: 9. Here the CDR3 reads CATSKGQAWPTQYF. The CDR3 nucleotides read TGTGCCACCAGCAAAGGACAGGCCTGGCCGACCCAGTACTTC.

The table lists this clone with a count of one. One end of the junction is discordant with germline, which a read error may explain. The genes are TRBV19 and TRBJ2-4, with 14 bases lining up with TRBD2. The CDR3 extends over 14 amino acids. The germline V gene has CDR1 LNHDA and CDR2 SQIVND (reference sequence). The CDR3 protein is CATGLAGAQNIQYF. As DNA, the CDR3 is TGTGCCACGGGACTAGCGGGAGCCCAAAACATTCAGTACTTC.

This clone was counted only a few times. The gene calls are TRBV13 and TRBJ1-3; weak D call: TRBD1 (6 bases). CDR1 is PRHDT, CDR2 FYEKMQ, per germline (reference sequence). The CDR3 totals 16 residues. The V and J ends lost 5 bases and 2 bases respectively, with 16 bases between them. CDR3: CASSLGQTNTGNTIYF. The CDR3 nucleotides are TGTGCCAGCAGCCTTGGACAGACGAATACTGGAAACACCATATATTTT.

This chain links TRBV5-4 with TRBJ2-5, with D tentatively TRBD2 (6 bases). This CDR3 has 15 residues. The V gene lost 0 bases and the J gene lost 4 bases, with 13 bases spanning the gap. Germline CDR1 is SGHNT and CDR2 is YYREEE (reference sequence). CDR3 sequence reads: CASSLELGRGETQYF. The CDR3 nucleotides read TGTGCCAGCAGCTTGGAACTAGGGCGGGGAGAGACCCAGTACTTC.

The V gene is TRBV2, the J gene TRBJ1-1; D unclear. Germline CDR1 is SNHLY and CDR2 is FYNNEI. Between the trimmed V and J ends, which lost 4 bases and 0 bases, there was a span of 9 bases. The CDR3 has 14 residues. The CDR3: CASSVNRVNTEAFF. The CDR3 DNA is TGTGCCAGCAGTGTTAACAGAGTGAACACTGAAGCTTTCTTT.

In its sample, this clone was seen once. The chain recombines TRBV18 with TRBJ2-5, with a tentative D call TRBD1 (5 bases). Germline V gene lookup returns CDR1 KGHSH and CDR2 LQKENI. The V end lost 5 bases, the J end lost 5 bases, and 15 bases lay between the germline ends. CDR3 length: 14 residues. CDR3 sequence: CASSNNRQKETQYF. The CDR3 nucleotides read TGTGCCAGCTCAAATAACAGGCAGAAGGAGACCCAGTACTTC.

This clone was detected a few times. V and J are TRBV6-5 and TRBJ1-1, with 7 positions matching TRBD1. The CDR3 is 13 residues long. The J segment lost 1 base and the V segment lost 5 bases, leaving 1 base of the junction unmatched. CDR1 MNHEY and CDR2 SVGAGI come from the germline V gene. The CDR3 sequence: CASSRDRNTEAFF. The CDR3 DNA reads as TGTGCCAGCAGTCGGGACAGGAACACTGAAGCTTTCTTT.

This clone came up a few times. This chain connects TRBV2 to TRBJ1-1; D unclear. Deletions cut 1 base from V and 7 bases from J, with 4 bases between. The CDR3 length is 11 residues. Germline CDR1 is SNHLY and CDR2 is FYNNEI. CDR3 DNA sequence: TGTGCCAGCAGTGAAGACAGTGAAGCTTTCTTT. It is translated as CASSEDSEAFF.

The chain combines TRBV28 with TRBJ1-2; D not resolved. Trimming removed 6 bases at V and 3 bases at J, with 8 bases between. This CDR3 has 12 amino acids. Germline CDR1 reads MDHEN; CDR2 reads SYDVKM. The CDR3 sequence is CASRRVHYGYTF. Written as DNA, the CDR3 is TGTGCCAGCAGGCGGGTTCACTATGGCTACACCTTC.

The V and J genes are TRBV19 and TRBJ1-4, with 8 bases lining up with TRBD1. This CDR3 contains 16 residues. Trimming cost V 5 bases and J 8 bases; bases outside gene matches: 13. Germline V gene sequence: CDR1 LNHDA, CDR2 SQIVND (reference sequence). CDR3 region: CASSPLGETGVEKLFF. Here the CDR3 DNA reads TGTGCCAGTAGTCCCCTGGGCGAGACAGGGGTGGAAAAACTGTTTTTT. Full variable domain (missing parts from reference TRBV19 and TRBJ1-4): DGGITQSPKYLFRKEGQNVTLSCEQNLNHDAMYWYRQDPGQGLRLIYYSQIVNDFQKGDIAEGYSVSREKKESFPLTVTSAQKNPTAFYLCASSPLGETGVEKLFFGSGTQLSVL.

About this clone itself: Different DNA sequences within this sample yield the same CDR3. The CDR3 sequence is CASSQGQGGSPLHF. The CDR3 bases are TGTGCCAGCAGCCAAGGACAGGGCGGCTCACCCCTCCACTTT. This sequence joins TRBV3-1 (or the pseudogene TRBV3-2) and TRBJ1-6, with 7 nucleotides matching TRBD1. The V and J ends lost 1 base and 10 bases, in that order; junction bases with no gene match: 4. Germline CDR1 reads LGHDT; CDR2 reads YNNKEL (reference sequence). The CDR3 is 14 residues long.

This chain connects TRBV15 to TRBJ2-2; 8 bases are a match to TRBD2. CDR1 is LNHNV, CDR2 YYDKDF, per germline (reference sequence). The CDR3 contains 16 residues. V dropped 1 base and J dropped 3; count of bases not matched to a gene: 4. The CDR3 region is CATSRGGGGHTGELFF. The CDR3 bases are TGTGCCACCAGCAGAGGGGGCGGGGGGCACACCGGGGAGCTGTTTTTT. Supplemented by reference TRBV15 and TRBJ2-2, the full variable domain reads DAMVIQNPRYQVTQFGKPVTLSCSQTLNHNVMYWYQQKSSQAPKLLFHYYDKDFNNEADTPDNFQSRRPNTSFCFLDIRSPGLGDTAMYLCATSRGGGGHTGELFFGEGSRLTVL.

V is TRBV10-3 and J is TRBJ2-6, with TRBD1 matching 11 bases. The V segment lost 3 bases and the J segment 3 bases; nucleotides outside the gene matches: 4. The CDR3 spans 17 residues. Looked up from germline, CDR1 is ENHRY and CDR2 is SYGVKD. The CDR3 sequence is CAISDWTGGYGANVLTF. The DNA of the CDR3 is TGTGCCATCAGTGACTGGACAGGGGGCTATGGGGCCAACGTCCTGACTTTC.

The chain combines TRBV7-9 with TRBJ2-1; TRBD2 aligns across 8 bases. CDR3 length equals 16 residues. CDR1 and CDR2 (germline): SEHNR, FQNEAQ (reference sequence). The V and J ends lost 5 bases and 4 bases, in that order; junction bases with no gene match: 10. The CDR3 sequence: CASSTQAGATYNEQFF. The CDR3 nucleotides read TGTGCCAGCAGCACCCAAGCGGGGGCCACGTACAATGAGCAGTTCTTC.

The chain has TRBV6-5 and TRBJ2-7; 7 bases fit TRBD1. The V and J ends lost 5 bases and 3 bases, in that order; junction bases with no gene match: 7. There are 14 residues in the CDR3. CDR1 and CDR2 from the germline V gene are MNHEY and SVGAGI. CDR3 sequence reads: CASSRTGDGYEQYV. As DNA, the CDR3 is TGTGCCAGCAGTCGGACAGGAGATGGCTACGAGCAGTACGTC.

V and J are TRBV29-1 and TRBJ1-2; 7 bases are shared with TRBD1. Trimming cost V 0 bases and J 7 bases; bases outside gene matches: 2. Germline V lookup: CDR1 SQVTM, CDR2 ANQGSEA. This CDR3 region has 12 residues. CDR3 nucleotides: TGCAGCGTTGAAGAACAGGGGCCTGGCTACACCTTC. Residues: CSVEEQGPGYTF. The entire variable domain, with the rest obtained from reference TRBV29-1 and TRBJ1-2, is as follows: SAVISQKPSRDICQRGTSLTIQCQVDSQVTMMFWYRQQPGQSLTLIATANQGSEATYESGFVIDKFPISRPNLTFSTLTVSNMSPEDSSIYLCSVEEQGPGYTFGSGTRLTVV.

Written as DNA, the CDR3 is TGCAGTGCTAGTTTTGACTTAGGACTCTCCCAAGAGACCCAGTACTTC. Translated, it gives CSASFDLGLSQETQYF. The chain links TRBV20-1 to TRBJ2-5; D might be TRBD2 (5 bases). This CDR3 is 16 amino acids long. Looked up from germline, CDR1 is DFQATT and CDR2 is SNEGSKA (reference sequence). V was shortened by 3 bases and J by 1 base, with 18 bases between the two germline ends.

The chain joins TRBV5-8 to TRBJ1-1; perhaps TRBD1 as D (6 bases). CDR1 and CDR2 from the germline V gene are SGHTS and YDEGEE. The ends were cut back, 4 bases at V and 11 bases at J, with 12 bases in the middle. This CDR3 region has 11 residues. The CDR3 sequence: CASSPGQRAFF. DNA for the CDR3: TGTGCCAGCAGCCCCGGACAGCGTGCTTTCTTT.

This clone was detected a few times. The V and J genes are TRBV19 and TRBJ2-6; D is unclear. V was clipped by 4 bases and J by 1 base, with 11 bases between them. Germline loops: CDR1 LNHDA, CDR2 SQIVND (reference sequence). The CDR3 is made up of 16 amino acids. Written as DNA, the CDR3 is TGTGCCAGTAGTACTGCCCGCGGTTCTGGGGCCAACGTCCTGACTTTC. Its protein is CASSTARGSGANVLTF.